Sequencing of this T cell receptor (beta chain) was carried out in a study of blood T cell repertoires in COVID-19. Whole-study context: Some COVID-19 samples were acute and others convalescent; all came from the United States, Italy and Spain. From T cells, B-cell-depleted T cells, or PBMCs came the material, which was cDNA or gDNA.

As processed by the authors: Reference gene primer amplification gave nucleated cell count estimates. The method was immunoSEQ multiplex PCR; TCRdb's version includes in-frame clones alone and lacks a portion of them. That table furnishes V, J and clone size, whereas the DNA furnished D and trimming. The sample consists of roughly 58,000 clones, around 84% of them appearing once. Germline CDR1 is MNHNS and CDR2 is SASEGT. V shed 2 bases and J 7 bases; nucleotides not matched to a gene: 9. The CDR3 contains 16 residues. The TCR was taken from a man in his 70s with active COVID-19. This chain links TRBV6-1 with TRBJ1-5, with 9 nucleotides matching TRBD1. Sequenced input: peripheral blood. CDR3: CASSEILQGARQPQHF. The DNA for the CDR3 is TGTGCCAGCAGTGAAATTTTACAGGGGGCGCGCCAGCCCCAGCATTTT.